This T cell receptor beta chain was recorded in a study of OX40 agonist ivuxolimab in advanced cancers. For the study at large: It was permissible to have had prior anti-PD-1, anti-PD-L1 or anti-CTLA-4 therapy, and around 40% had some. Notes on the study in general: CD8+ T cells were the subset that, on average, had more expanded clones than CD4+.

This CDR3 is 15 amino acids long. V dropped 5 bases and J dropped 0; count of bases not matched to a gene: 7. Germline V gene sequence: CDR1 MNHEY, CDR2 SVGAGI. This clone was counted once. Its antigen is not known. The cohort excluded patients with autoimmune disease history or systemic immunosuppression. Method: immunoSEQ multiplex PCR; TCRdb's copy keeps in-frame clones and lacks some. The sample carries fewer than 95,000 clones, around 90% recorded once. This clonotype was sampled from an adult with an advanced solid tumor such as melanoma, head and neck, liver or kidney cancer. The V gene is TRBV6-5, the J gene TRBJ2-7; 7 nucleotides line up with TRBD1. This material consisted of CD4+ or CD8+ T cells sorted from blood, taken in a trial of the OX40 agonist ivuxolimab. The CDR3 DNA is TGTGCCAGCAGTCAGGGACAGTCGCCCTCCTACGAGCAGTACTTC. It is translated as CASSQGQSPSYEQYF.